This T cell receptor (beta chain) was found in a study of cytomegalovirus exposure and HLA in healthy donors. At the level of the study: It was reported in a later analysis that the same platform had been used for the 120 or so validation repertoires as for the approximately 700 first-cohort repertoires. General study points: Rarity held for most TCR sequences, but there were some public TCRs that occurred in many donors.

The data were produced by immunoSEQ multiplex PCR, yet TCRdb's version contains in-frame clones alone and is incomplete. Of 150,000 to 250,000 clones listed, around 84% were seen once; the top ten hold roughly 12%. Note on this clone: The antigen is not known.

This TCR came from a woman aged 25 to 39 in good health and CMV-seropositive. Sequenced material: PBMCs.

The CDR3 spells CASSFRGQGNQPQHF. In DNA, the CDR3 is TGTGCCAGCAGTTTTAGAGGACAGGGCAATCAGCCCCAGCATTTT. This rearrangement joins TRBV27 to TRBJ1-5; TRBD1 matches at 7 bases. Looked up from germline, CDR1 is MNHEY and CDR2 is SMNVEV (reference sequence). The CDR3 length is 15 residues. After removal of 3 bases from V and 2 bases from J, the junction contained 4 bases not matched to a gene.